The 20 T cell receptor beta chains listed next were all sequenced from one sample in a study of CD8+ T cells in alopecia areata. RNA was isolated and reverse transcribed to cDNA, the sequencing template. Sequencing was performed with immunoSEQ multiplex PCR; in TCRdb, only in-frame clones are kept and a portion is missing. The sample records 200,000 to 250,000 clones, 50% to 60% being singletons. The source was CD4+ T cells sorted from blood, collected at week 0. The receptors stem from a human donor with alopecia areata.

The V and J genes are TRBV10-2 and TRBJ1-1; no firm D call. This CDR3 region has 12 residues. V was cut by 7 bases and J by 6 bases, with 12 bases left in between. Looked up from germline, CDR1 is WSHSY and CDR2 is SAAADI. The CDR3 DNA reads as TGCGCCAGCACGGGGTGGAGGGCTGAAGCTTTCTTT. This translates into CASTGWRAEAFF.

The chain carries TRBV2 and TRBJ1-3; D gene uncertain. The CDR3 is 15 amino acids. In germline, CDR1 is SNHLY, CDR2 FYNNEI. V lost 1 base to trimming and J lost 3 bases, with 10 bases between them. The CDR3 coding sequence is TGTGCCAGCAGTGAAGTTCCAAGTCTTGGAAACACCATATATTTT. The encoded protein is CASSEVPSLGNTIYF. Full variable domain (missing parts from reference TRBV2 and TRBJ1-3): EPEVTQTPSHQVTQMGQEVILRCVPISNHLYFYWYRQILGQKVEFLVSFYNNEISEKSEIFDDQFSVERPDGSNFTLKIRSTKLEDSAMYFCASSEVPSLGNTIYFGEGSWLTVV.

This clone appeared a few times. The V call is TRBV9, the J call TRBJ2-2; D gene ambiguous. The germline V and J ends were trimmed by 3 bases and 5 bases, with 14 bases remaining between them. Germline V gene lookup returns CDR1 SGDLS and CDR2 YYNGEE. The CDR3 is 15 amino acids. Here the CDR3 reads CASSGPGRRTGELFF. The CDR3 DNA follows: TGTGCCAGCAGCGGTCCTGGACGGCGAACCGGGGAGCTGTTTTTT.

This clone was observed once. The J gene is TRBJ2-1, the V gene TRBV7-9; 9 bases are shared with TRBD2. Germline V lookup: CDR1 SEHNR, CDR2 FQNEAQ (reference sequence). The CDR3 sequence is 18 residues long. J lost 8 bases, V lost 5 bases, and 19 bases had no gene match. The CDR3 is CASSPGQLAGAIGDEQFF. The CDR3 region has the DNA TGTGCCAGCAGCCCCGGGCAGTTAGCGGGAGCCATCGGCGATGAGCAGTTCTTC.

V and J are TRBV27 and TRBJ2-6; no clear D gene. The germline V and J ends were trimmed by 4 bases and 4 bases, with 14 bases remaining between them. Per the germline V gene, CDR1 is MNHEY and CDR2 is SMNVEV (reference sequence). The CDR3 is 16 residues long. The CDR3 region is CASSSPLRSGANVLTF. DNA of the CDR3: TGTGCCAGCAGTTCCCCTCTCAGGTCGGGGGCCAACGTCCTGACTTTC.

This chain's CDR3 is CAWSVNGGGADTQYF. As DNA, the CDR3 is TGTGCCTGGAGTGTAAACGGGGGCGGCGCAGATACGCAGTATTTT. The chain has TRBV30 and TRBJ2-3; D may correspond to TRBD1 or TRBD2 (6 bases each). Between the trimmed V and J ends, which lost 0 bases and 4 bases, there was a span of 14 bases. The CDR3 is 15 residues long. Germline CDR1 GTSNPN, CDR2 SVGIG (reference sequence).

This chain joins TRBV4-1 and TRBJ1-2; D is possibly TRBD1 (5 bases). The CDR3 runs 16 residues. V shed 0 bases and J shed 5 bases, with 16 bases lying between them. Germline CDR1 MGHRA, CDR2 YSYEKL. The CDR3 nucleotides are TGCGCCAGCAGCCAAGATAAGGGCAGGGAAGGATATGGCTACACCTTC. As protein: CASSQDKGREGYGYTF.

The rearrangement links TRBV7-9 to TRBJ1-6, with D unclear. Between the trimmed V and J ends, which lost 3 bases and 7 bases, there was a span of 13 bases. The CDR3 has 15 residues. Germline CDR1 SEHNR, CDR2 FQNEAQ (reference sequence). As DNA, the CDR3 is TGTGCCAGCAGCTTCCGTCCCCCCGAGAATTCACCCCTCCACTTT. This encodes CASSFRPPENSPLHF.

The chain combines TRBV7-6 with TRBJ1-3; D is unclear. In germline, CDR1 is SGHVS, CDR2 FNYEAQ. Trimming pared 1 base from V and 0 bases from J, leaving 10 bases between. The CDR3 is 16 amino acids. As DNA, the CDR3 is TGTGCCAGCAGCTTAGTTCATAGCCTCTCTGGAAACACCATATATTTT. This translates into CASSLVHSLSGNTIYF.

This clone was seen many times. The sample contains more than one DNA sequence encoding this CDR3. The V and J genes are TRBV18 and TRBJ1-4; 8 bases fit TRBD1. The junction had 4 bases not matched to a gene; V was cut back by 3 bases and J by 1 base. Germline V CDR1 and CDR2: KGHSH, LQKENI. This CDR3 has 16 amino acids. CDR3: CASSPGTGGTNEKLFF. As DNA, the CDR3 is TGTGCCAGCTCACCGGGGACAGGAGGAACTAATGAAAAACTGTTTTTT. The whole variable domain, filled in from reference TRBV18 and TRBJ1-4, reads NAGVMQNPRHLVRRRGQEARLRCSPMKGHSHVYWYRQLPEEGLKFMVYLQKENIIDESGMPKERFSAEFPKEGPSILRIQQVVRGDSAAYFCASSPGTGGTNEKLFFGSGTQLSVL.

The chain couples TRBV29-1 to TRBJ1-1; D call uncertain. Looked up from germline, CDR1 is SQVTM and CDR2 is ANQGSEA. V lost 4 bases and J lost 4, with 13 bases in between. The CDR3 covers 13 residues. The DNA for the CDR3 is TGCAGCGTTGGCCCCGGGATCGCCACTGAAGCTTTCTTT. Protein: CSVGPGIATEAFF.

This clone was counted a few times. The chain links TRBV2 to TRBJ2-1; maybe TRBD2 (6 bases). This CDR3 has 14 amino acids. Germline CDR1 SNHLY, CDR2 FYNNEI. The ends were cut back, 0 bases at V and 9 bases at J, with 12 bases in the middle. CDR3 DNA sequence: TGTGCCAGCAGTGAAGCAGTCCCCGGGAGTGAGCAGTTCTTC. This gives the protein CASSEAVPGSEQFF.

V and J are TRBV9 and TRBJ1-2, with 9 bases identical to TRBD1. This CDR3 region has 14 residues. The germline gives CDR1 SGDLS, CDR2 YYNGEE. V was clipped by 0 bases and J by 7 bases; unmatched bases: 4. CDR3 bases: TGTGCCAGCAGCGTAGGGGGGACAGGGTTTGGCTACACCTTC. It yields the protein CASSVGGTGFGYTF.

The gene calls are TRBV7-2 and TRBJ2-3; D not certain. This CDR3 has 15 residues. CDR1 is SGHTA and CDR2 is FQGNSA in the germline V gene. V was pared by 4 bases and J by 2 bases, with 13 bases between. The CDR3 region is CASSSSYLNTDTQYF. The DNA for the CDR3 is TGTGCCAGCAGCTCTTCCTACCTTAACACAGATACGCAGTATTTT.

This clone was recorded a few times. J is TRBJ1-5 and V is TRBV28; D possibly corresponds to TRBD1 (6 bases). Germline CDR1 MDHEN, CDR2 SYDVKM. Trimming left V 6 bases short and J 2 bases short, with 14 bases between. This CDR3 region has 15 residues. The CDR3 region is CASSSTGTGNQPQHF. CDR3 nucleotides: TGTGCCAGCAGCTCTACAGGGACGGGCAATCAGCCCCAGCATTTT.

The gene calls are TRBV5-4 and TRBJ2-2, with 11 bases fitting TRBD2. J gave up 4 bases and V 3 bases, and 5 bases lay outside the gene matches. Germline values: CDR1 SGHNT, CDR2 YYREEE (reference sequence). The CDR3 sequence is 16 residues long. The CDR3 DNA reads as TGTGCCAGCAGCTCTCGGACTAGCGGGTTCACCGGGGAGCTGTTTTTT. Its protein is CASSSRTSGFTGELFF.

This chain uses TRBV30 with TRBJ1-1; D is unresolved. The CDR3 spans 14 residues. Germline loops: CDR1 GTSNPN, CDR2 SVGIG (reference sequence). V dropped 4 bases and J dropped 0 bases, with 12 bases sitting between them. The DNA of the CDR3 is TGTGCCTGGACCCCTGGTCCCCTGAACACTGAAGCTTTCTTT. Protein: CAWTPGPLNTEAFF.

The chain is built from TRBV25-1 and TRBJ1-2, with D unresolved. The CDR3 has 14 residues. Germline-derived CDR1 and CDR2 are MGHDK and SYGVNS. The V end lost 3 bases, the J end lost 2 bases, and 10 bases lay between the germline ends. The CDR3: CASSDPVINYGYTF. The CDR3 bases are TGTGCCAGCAGTGATCCGGTGATAAACTATGGCTACACCTTC.

Concerning this clone: Additional DNA sequences in this sample encode the identical CDR3. The rearrangement links TRBV20-1 to TRBJ1-1; no firm D call. This CDR3 spans 11 amino acids. The ends were cut back, 3 bases at V and 0 bases at J, with 2 bases in the middle. Germline V gene data show CDR1 as DFQATT and CDR2 as SNEGSKA (reference sequence). CDR3 sequence: CSARLNTEAFF. The CDR3 nucleotides read TGCAGTGCTAGGTTGAACACTGAAGCTTTCTTT.

This clone was seen once. The chain has TRBV30 and TRBJ2-1; possibly TRBD1 for D (6 bases). The V gene lost 2 bases and the J gene lost 10 bases, with 15 bases spanning the gap. The CDR3 length is 13 residues. Per the germline V gene, CDR1 is GTSNPN and CDR2 is SVGIG (reference sequence). The CDR3 DNA follows: TGTGCCTGGAGTTACAGGGTTCCATCAGAGCAGTTCTTC. Residues: CAWSYRVPSEQFF.